This T cell receptor (beta chain) emerged from a study of blood T cells in healthy people across ages (dated by TCRdb to about 2015). As for the study more broadly: Template switching captured roughly one uniquely barcoded TCR beta cDNA molecule per two T cells in model experiments. Using deep sequencing normalized with unique cDNA molecular identifiers, the study measured how TCR beta repertoire diversity changes with age. Four age groups were formed from the donors: young (average roughly 16 years), middle-aged (around 40), aged (about 62) and long-lived (less than 85). To avoid experimental bias, donors of different ages were spread randomly across the sequencing lanes. The study analyzed two additional independent replicas of 1 million unique cDNA reads from the same blood draw for two donors, one aged 18 to 29 and one aged 80 or older. General findings and caveats noted by the study authors: There was a strong correlation between observed TCR beta diversity and the percentage of naive T cells measured by flow cytometry. As age increased, observed TCR beta diversity per million T cells dropped in a roughly linear way, and a significant reduction was already evident by age 40. Donor CMV infection status was unknown, potentially confounding age-related changes in expanded clonotypes. Bulk unsorted PBMC profiling prevented conclusive comparison of naive and antigen-experienced compartments. The long-lived group showed more naive CD4+ T cells, fewer expanded clones and increased TCR diversity than the aged group, suggesting age selection. Estimates of total diversity from one million sequenced T cells were regarded as lower bounds and underestimates.

As concerns this clonotype: This clone's antigen is unknown. Base qualities are not recorded, but no much larger clone differs from it by a single base.

In the germline V gene, CDR1 corresponds to SGHVS and CDR2 to FNYEAQ. From the cysteine up to the phenylalanine, the CDR3 has a length of 14 residues. Only CDR3 DNA remains: 42 bases, in frame from the first base. The donors were some 39 Caucasian individuals from Russia, aged roughly 6 to 100 years, who were systemically healthy. Each donor gave about 9.7 milliliters of peripheral blood, drawn into EDTA-treated Vacutainer tubes. Ficoll-Paque density-gradient centrifugation was used to isolate PBMCs, with at least 7 million per sample. Trizol reagent was used to extract total RNA from the PBMCs, yielding at least 6 micrograms per sample. For every donor, an aliquot of PBMCs went through flow cytometry to measure the percentages of naive CD45RAhigh/CD27high T cells. The library was obtained by 5' RACE. The listed sequencing device is Illumina HiSeq 2500. A second PCR of about 7 to 12 cycles was run with a J-beta primer mix and a sample-barcoded 5' primer. A unique molecular identifier was introduced onto each TCR beta cDNA molecule by a template-switch 5' adaptor carrying 12 random nucleotides. Each sample yielded at least 3 million CDR3-containing paired-end reads. First-strand cDNA was synthesized from all RNA with the Mint cDNA synthesis kit, primed by a TRBC-specific oligonucleotide. All cDNA was treated with uracil-DNA glycosylase and then went through a first 18-cycle PCR with the universal primers M1SS and BC2_uni_R. In the paper's pipeline: For normalization, 1 million high-quality reads were randomly selected from each sample, with every read carrying a distinct molecular identifier. Reads sharing molecular identifiers were discarded rather than binned into consensus sequences. MiTCR, run with a Q25 quality threshold and the strictest error-elimination algorithm, handled CDR3 identification, clonotype clustering and error correction. A nonparametric unseen species model with Euler transformation was used to estimate lower-bound total TCR beta diversity. TCRdb ran its own pipeline on the public reads, namely fastp trimming at Q25 and MiXCR clone calling, and kept in-frame beta chains. Each record represents a unique CDR3 protein, reported with the most common genes and DNA among its rows. Here the V and J calls rest on TCRdb's processing, not on the authors' analysis. The sample data list approximately 800,000 distinct CDR3 sequences, and about 62% of these were observed just once. The ten largest clones add up to about a quarter of the sample.

This sequence originates from a man aged 25-45 years in good health. The chain is made from TRBV7-6 and TRBJ2-7; the D element might be TRBD1 or TRBD2, as each aligns at 5 bases. The tail of the sequence fits TRBJ2-5 better, so the J call may be wrong. Sequenced input: blood. The CDR3 has the sequence CASSYGTTQETQYF. The DNA reads TGTGCCAGCAGCTACGGGACCACGCAAGAGACCCAGTACTTC.